What follows are 19 T cell receptor beta chains derived from one specimen sequenced in a study of T cells in Graves' hyperthyroidism and ophthalmopathy. Researchers took RNA transcripts and amplified the TCR beta CDR3 regions from them. When the TCR CDR3 underwent first-round RT-PCR, the HTBI primer set was used. MiXCR, run by TCRdb on the multiplex PCR reads, gives a single entry per CDR3 protein. Altogether some 600,000 distinct CDR3 sequences are present, roughly 13% being singletons, with the ten largest covering almost 6%. The sequenced material came from blood. The receptors stem from a woman younger than 45 with Graves' hyperthyroidism that later progressed to Graves' ophthalmopathy.

This clonotype was seen ten or more times. This chain connects TRBV3-1 to TRBJ1-1; 7 positions match TRBD1. Germline V CDR1 and CDR2: LGHDT, YNNKEL (reference sequence). The CDR3 spans 14 residues. With 5 bases clipped from V and 3 bases from J, the junction kept 6 bases outside the gene matches. The CDR3 DNA reads as TGTGCCAGCAGCTGGCGACAGGGTGACACTGAAGCTTTCTTT. Translation: CASSWRQGDTEAFF. The full variable domain, in which reference TRBV3-1 and TRBJ1-1 provide the parts outside the CDR3, is DTAVSQTPKYLVTQMGNDKSIKCEQNLGHDTMYWYKQDSKKFLKIMFSYNNKELIINETVPNRFSPKSPDKAHLNLHINSLELGDSAVYFCASSWRQGDTEAFFGQGTRLTVV.

This clonotype has a count of ten or more. The rearrangement links TRBV5-1 to TRBJ1-5; 8 nucleotides agree with TRBD1. J was trimmed by 6 bases and V by 0 bases; bases with no gene match: 2. Germline V gives CDR1 SGHRS, CDR2 YFSETQ. This CDR3 contains 14 residues. CDR3 in DNA: TGCGCCAGCAGCTTGGCAGGGGGCCGTCAGCCCCAGCATTTT. It is translated as CASSLAGGRQPQHF.

This clonotype occurred a few times. This sequence joins TRBV29-1 and TRBJ2-2, with D possibly matching TRBD2 (6 bases). Per the germline V gene, CDR1 is SQVTM and CDR2 is ANQGSEA. The V and J ends lost 0 bases and 6 bases respectively, with 20 bases between them. CDR3 length equals 17 residues. The CDR3 spells CSVEDPGRRRGSGELFF. CDR3 sequence (DNA): TGCAGCGTTGAAGATCCAGGGCGCAGGAGGGGTTCCGGGGAGCTGTTTTTT.

There are a few counts of this clonotype. The rearrangement uses TRBV7-9 and TRBJ2-1; D is uncertain. The CDR3 runs 15 residues. Trimming took off 3 bases at V and 0 bases at J, with 9 bases between the two ends. The germline gives CDR1 SEHNR, CDR2 FQNEAQ (reference sequence). CDR3 DNA: TGTGCCAGCAGCTTGTCTGACGACTCCTACAATGAGCAGTTCTTC. This gives the protein CASSLSDDSYNEQFF.

This sequence joins TRBV29-1 and TRBJ2-7; no clear D gene. V lost 4 bases and J lost 3, with 13 bases in between. The V gene's germline CDR1 is SQVTM and CDR2 ANQGSEA. The CDR3 sequence is 13 residues long. The CDR3: CSVVSAKGYEQYF. DNA for the CDR3: TGCAGCGTTGTAAGCGCCAAGGGCTACGAGCAGTACTTC.

This clonotype was detected many times. The rearrangement joins TRBV28 to TRBJ2-3; TRBD1 or TRBD2 may be the D gene (6 bases each). Germline V gene sequence: CDR1 MDHEN, CDR2 SYDVKM. The CDR3 is 15 amino acids. V lost 5 bases and J lost 3, with 15 bases in between. DNA for the CDR3: TGTGCCAGCAGTCGCAGGGGAGGAAGGACAGATACGCAGTATTTT. As protein: CASSRRGGRTDTQYF.

The rearrangement uses TRBV27 and TRBJ2-7, with 9 positions matching TRBD2. Per the germline V gene, CDR1 is MNHEY and CDR2 is SMNVEV (reference sequence). The CDR3 loop spans 16 amino acids. V dropped 5 bases and J dropped 4; count of bases not matched to a gene: 12. CDR3 in amino acids: CASSTHSGSSHYEQYF. The DNA for the CDR3 is TGTGCCAGCAGTACCCATAGCGGGAGCAGTCATTACGAGCAGTACTTC.

The V gene is TRBV30, the J gene TRBJ1-3; TRBD1 is a possible D gene (6 bases). Deletions cut 5 bases from V and 0 bases from J, with 8 bases between. The CDR3 is 13 residues long. Germline V CDR1 and CDR2: GTSNPN, SVGIG (reference sequence). The CDR3 nucleotides read TGTGCCTGGGACAGGTCCTCTGGAAACACCATATATTTT. As protein: CAWDRSSGNTIYF.

The J gene is TRBJ2-3, the V gene TRBV27; D gene ambiguous. Germline CDR1 reads MNHEY; CDR2 reads SMNVEV (reference sequence). V was trimmed by 2 bases and J by 5 bases, leaving 11 bases between them. The CDR3 is 14 amino acids. The CDR3 nucleotides are TGTGCCAGCAGTTTACGCGGATCTAAAGATACGCAGTATTTT. As protein: CASSLRGSKDTQYF.

At least ten counts were recorded for this clonotype. This chain links TRBV13 with TRBJ2-6, with unresolved D. Trimming removed 6 bases at V and 0 bases at J, with 3 bases between. Germline V CDR1 and CDR2: PRHDT, FYEKMQ (reference sequence). This CDR3 is 13 amino acids long. CDR3 sequence: CASRVSGANVLTF. The CDR3 nucleotides are TGTGCCAGCAGGGTCTCTGGGGCCAACGTCCTGACTTTC.

The genes are TRBV6-2 or TRBV6-3 and TRBJ2-7; TRBD2 matches 9 bases. This CDR3 contains 16 residues. After removal of 4 bases from V and 0 bases from J, the junction contained 7 bases not matched to a gene. Germline V lookup: CDR1 MNHEY, CDR2 SVGEGT. The CDR3 sequence: CASSSSGISTSYEQYF. The CDR3, as DNA: TGTGCCAGCAGTTCTAGCGGGATTTCTACCTCCTACGAGCAGTACTTC.

This clonotype was seen at least ten times. This chain uses TRBV12-3 or TRBV12-4 with TRBJ1-5, with D perhaps TRBD1 (5 bases). The CDR3 is 14 amino acids. V lost 6 bases, J lost 7 bases, and 16 bases lay in between. The chain's CDR3 is CASSMSGMGQPQHF. The DNA of the CDR3 is TGTGCCAGCAGCATGTCAGGGATGGGACAGCCCCAGCATTTT.

This clonotype was seen many times. CDR3 nucleotide sequence: TGTGCTAGTGGTTTGTACCCAGAAGCGGGAGGGGCCTACGAGCAGTACTTC. This encodes CASGLYPEAGGAYEQYF. The V call is TRBV12-5, the J call TRBJ2-7; 10 bases line up with TRBD2. V lost 2 bases, J lost 2 bases, and 9 bases stayed unmatched. The CDR3 is made up of 17 amino acids. The germline V gene has CDR1 LGHNT and CDR2 FRNRAP.

The chain is built from TRBV3-1 and TRBJ2-7; maybe TRBD1 (5 bases). V dropped 1 base and J dropped 4 bases, with 11 bases sitting between them. Looked up from germline, CDR1 is LGHDT and CDR2 is YNNKEL (reference sequence). CDR3 length: 14 residues. CDR3 DNA: TGTGCCAGCAGCCAAGGGGGCAGTTGGTACGAGCAGTACTTC. It specifies CASSQGGSWYEQYF.

This clonotype was recorded at least ten times. The chain recombines TRBV27 with TRBJ2-3; D is unresolved. Germline CDR1 and CDR2: MNHEY and SMNVEV (reference sequence). Trimming removed 2 bases from V and 2 bases from J, with 8 bases in between. CDR3 size: 14 residues. CDR3 DNA sequence: TGTGCCAGCAGTTTAAAGGTTACCACAGATACGCAGTATTTT. As protein: CASSLKVTTDTQYF.

The sample holds many counts of this clonotype. This chain joins TRBV6-2 or TRBV6-3 and TRBJ2-1; tentatively, D is TRBD2 (5 bases). The CDR3 length is 13 residues. Germline CDR1 reads MNHEY; CDR2 reads SVGEGT. V lost 2 bases, J lost 9 bases, and 11 bases lay in between. The CDR3, as DNA: TGTGCCAGCAGTTACGAGGGAAGAGTTGAGCAGTTCTTC. This encodes CASSYEGRVEQFF.

This clonotype was detected ten times or more. This chain links TRBV15 with TRBJ2-7; D not resolved. The CDR3 consists of 15 residues. CDR1 and CDR2 from the germline V gene are LNHNV and YYDKDF (reference sequence). Trimming took off 6 bases at V and 0 bases at J, with 15 bases between the two ends. The CDR3 sequence is CATRPFGQSSYEQYF. The DNA of the CDR3 is TGTGCCACCAGACCTTTCGGGCAGAGCTCCTACGAGCAGTACTTC.

This clonotype turned up a few times. The rearrangement joins TRBV5-1 to TRBJ2-3; possibly TRBD1 or TRBD2 for D (5 bases each). The CDR3 has 16 amino acids. V lost 2 bases, J lost 4 bases, and 17 bases lay in between. From germline, CDR1 is SGHRS and CDR2 YFSETQ. The CDR3 loop is CASSFPGPPPADTQYF. CDR3 bases: TGCGCCAGCAGCTTCCCGGGACCCCCGCCAGCAGATACGCAGTATTTT.

This clonotype was detected ten times or more. The CDR3: CASSSSTTTPNEQFF. The CDR3 DNA reads TGTGCCAGCAGCTCCTCAACTACGACACCCAATGAGCAGTTCTTC. This chain uses TRBV7-9 with TRBJ2-1; no clear D gene. The CDR3 length is 15 residues. The V and J ends lost 4 bases and 6 bases respectively, with 16 bases between them. Germline V gene data show CDR1 as SEHNR and CDR2 as FQNEAQ (reference sequence).